This TCR beta chain was recorded in a study of T cell responses to AZD1222 COVID-19 vaccine. With V trimmed by 1 base and J by 4 bases, 4 bases remained unmatched. CDR1 MGHRA and CDR2 YSYEKL come from the germline V gene. This CDR3 spans 16 amino acids. Profiled with immunoSEQ multiplex PCR; TCRdb holds only in-frame clones, not every one. The table shows fewer than 150,000 clones, with roughly 87% occurring only once. The specimen was peripheral blood, collected 28 days after the second AZD1222 dose. The clonotype was recovered from an adult who received the AZD1222 COVID-19 vaccine. The chain recombines TRBV4-1 with TRBJ2-1; 10 nucleotides align to TRBD2. CDR3 sequence reads: CASSQAPSGRYNEQFF. Here the CDR3 DNA reads TGCGCCAGCAGCCAAGCCCCTAGCGGGAGATACAATGAGCAGTTCTTC.